This T cell receptor beta chain stems from a study of T cell responses to AZD1222 COVID-19 vaccine. Study findings and constraints: In a largely white British group with more females than males, clonal diversity was possibly underestimated. Increases in Spike-specific TCR breadth and depth were seen after two AZD1222 doses.

Concerning this clone itself: Its target is unknown.

Only in-frame clones appear in the TCRdb table, and some are missing; sequencing was by immunoSEQ multiplex PCR. The sample yields 150,000 or so clones, 92% seen once. This TCR derives from an adult in good health. The sample here was peripheral blood, taken on day 0 of AZD1222 vaccination.

CDR3 coding DNA: TGTGCCAGCGGGCTGGGCAGCACAGATACGCAGTATTTT. Translation gives CASGLGSTDTQYF. The V and J genes are TRBV28 and TRBJ2-3; D is ambiguous. V lost 8 bases to trimming and J lost 0 bases, with 9 bases between them. The length of the CDR3 is 13 residues. Germline-derived CDR1 and CDR2 are MDHEN and SYDVKM.